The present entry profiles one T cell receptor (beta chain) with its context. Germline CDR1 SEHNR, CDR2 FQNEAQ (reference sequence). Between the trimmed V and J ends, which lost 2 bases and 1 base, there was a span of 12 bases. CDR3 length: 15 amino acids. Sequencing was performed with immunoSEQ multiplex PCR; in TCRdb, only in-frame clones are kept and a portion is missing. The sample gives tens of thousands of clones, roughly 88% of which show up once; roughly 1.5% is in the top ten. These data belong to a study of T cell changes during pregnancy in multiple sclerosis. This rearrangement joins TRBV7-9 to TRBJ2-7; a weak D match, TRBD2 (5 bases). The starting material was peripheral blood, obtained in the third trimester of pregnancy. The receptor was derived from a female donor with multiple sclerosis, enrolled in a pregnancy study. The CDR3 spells CASSLTDRLSYEQYF. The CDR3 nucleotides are TGTGCCAGCAGCTTAACCGACCGACTATCCTACGAGCAGTACTTC. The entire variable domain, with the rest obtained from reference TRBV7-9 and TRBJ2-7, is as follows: DTGVSQNPRHKITKRGQNVTFRCDPISEHNRLYWYRQTLGQGPEFLTYFQNEAQLEKSRLLSDRFSAERPKGSFSTLEIQRTEQGDSAMYLCASSLTDRLSYEQYFGPGTRLTVT.